This entry concerns a single TCR beta chain. The record originates from a study of control samples from healthy donors and cancer patients. The V and J ends lost 2 bases and 4 bases, in that order; junction bases with no gene match: 1. CDR1 is MDHEN and CDR2 is SYDVKM in the germline V gene. The CDR3 totals 15 residues. Assay used: immunoSEQ multiplex PCR; TCRdb lists only in-frame clones, some missing. The sample carries more than 60,000 clones, 75% to 90% recorded once. The sample consisted of PBMCs. This TCR was recovered from a woman in her forties or fifties with colorectal cancer. The chain is built from TRBV28 and TRBJ1-4, with 10 bases that match TRBD1. The CDR3 loop is CASSLGTGVNEKLFF. In DNA, the CDR3 is TGTGCCAGCAGTTTAGGGACAGGGGTTAATGAAAAACTGTTTTTT.